The 20 T cell receptor beta chains presented below share a single source sample, sequenced in a study of blood T cell repertoires in COVID-19 (TCRdb year 2020). Library preparation employed the immunoSEQ multiplex PCR assay. The source is immuneACCESS, and TCRdb retained only in-frame sequences with V and J called. Part of the clones is not carried over; for the studies checked, unresolved V genes explain less than half of this, and the remainder is unexplained. The sample table holds 51,000 or so clones, of which around 85% were seen once. The top ten hold over 20% of the sample. The sequencing sample was made of peripheral blood. Every receptor here comes from a woman aged 80 or over with COVID-19, enrolled during active disease.

The chain links TRBV11-2 to TRBJ2-2, with unresolved D. Trimming pared 5 bases from V and 9 bases from J, leaving 13 bases between. CDR3 length: 13 amino acids. Germline V CDR1 and CDR2: SGHAT, FQNNGV. CDR3 in DNA: TGTGCCAGCAGCCAAGCGCTATACAGGGAGCTGTTTTTT. Its protein product is CASSQALYRELFF.

The chain is built from TRBV24-1 and TRBJ2-2; no clear D gene. The V end was cut by 4 bases, the J end by 7 bases, with 9 bases between. This CDR3 is 13 amino acids long. Germline CDR1 KGHDR, CDR2 SFDVKD. CDR3 sequence reads: CATSENGLGELFF. The CDR3, as DNA: TGTGCCACCAGTGAAAATGGGCTCGGGGAGCTGTTTTTT.

This chain connects TRBV6-2 or TRBV6-3 to TRBJ2-7, with TRBD1 matching 8 bases. The CDR3 is made up of 15 amino acids. Germline CDR1 MNHEY, CDR2 SVGEGT. The V segment lost 0 bases and the J segment 5 bases; nucleotides outside the gene matches: 6. The chain's CDR3 is CASSYSAGGQNEQYF. The CDR3 region has the DNA TGTGCCAGCAGTTACTCTGCAGGGGGCCAAAACGAGCAGTACTTC.

The chain is built from TRBV7-2 and TRBJ1-6; possible D gene TRBD1, 6 bases. V lost 2 bases and J lost 7, with 12 bases in between. Germline V gene data show CDR1 as SGHTA and CDR2 as FQGNSA. CDR3 length: 15 residues. CDR3 DNA: TGTGCCAGCAGCTTAAGCGACAGGATAAATTCACCCCTCCACTTT. This codes for CASSLSDRINSPLHF.

This chain joins TRBV5-1 and TRBJ2-7; 7 bases are a match to TRBD1. Germline V gene lookup returns CDR1 SGHRS and CDR2 YFSETQ. The V and J ends lost 4 bases and 3 bases, in that order; junction bases with no gene match: 7. The CDR3 length is 14 residues. The CDR3 sequence is CASSIGTEGYEQYF. The CDR3, as DNA: TGCGCCAGCAGCATAGGGACAGAGGGCTACGAGCAGTACTTC.

The chain is built from TRBV5-4 and TRBJ2-4, with 10 bases that match TRBD1. CDR1 and CDR2 (germline): SGHNT, YYREEE (reference sequence). The CDR3 is 16 amino acids. The V gene end was trimmed by 4 bases and the J gene end by 6 bases; junction bases not matched to a gene: 10. CDR3 amino acids: CASSNGQGGFGNIQYF. CDR3 coding DNA: TGTGCCAGCAGCAATGGACAGGGGGGGTTCGGAAACATTCAGTACTTC.

The gene calls are TRBV27 and TRBJ2-3; D possibly corresponds to TRBD2 (6 bases). V shed 1 base and J shed 0 bases, with 14 bases lying between them. The CDR3 sequence is 17 residues long. CDR1 and CDR2 (germline): MNHEY, SMNVEV (reference sequence). The chain's CDR3 is CASSLLGTVSSTDTQYF. CDR3 sequence (DNA): TGTGCCAGCAGTTTATTGGGGACTGTCTCTAGCACAGATACGCAGTATTTT.

V usage is TRBV30 and J usage is TRBJ2-3; a weak D match, TRBD2 (6 bases). The CDR3 runs 17 residues. Germline V gene lookup returns CDR1 GTSNPN and CDR2 SVGIG (reference sequence). Trimming pared 4 bases from V and 10 bases from J, leaving 30 bases between. The CDR3, as DNA: TGTGCCTGGACCCATTCCCCGGGACTGAGGCCACAGGAGGCGCAGTATTTT. This gives the protein CAWTHSPGLRPQEAQYF.

The chain links TRBV6-4 to TRBJ2-1; possibly TRBD2 for D (7 bases). Germline loops: CDR1 MRHNA, CDR2 SNTAGT. V shed 2 bases and J shed 1 base, with 15 bases lying between them. The CDR3 runs 17 residues. For the CDR3, the DNA is TGTGCCAGCAGTGACGAGGGGGAGGGCCGATCCTACAATGAGCAGTTCTTC. Translation gives CASSDEGEGRSYNEQFF.

The chain couples TRBV20-1 to TRBJ1-4; D gene uncertain. The germline V gene encodes CDR1 DFQATT and CDR2 SNEGSKA (reference sequence). Deletions cut 3 bases from V and 8 bases from J, with 13 bases between. The CDR3 spans 13 residues. The CDR3 region has the DNA TGCAGTGCTAGTGGCGGGTTGGGGGAAAAACTGTTTTTT. It specifies CSASGGLGEKLFF.

The chain has TRBV18 and TRBJ2-3; D is undetermined. Germline CDR1 and CDR2: KGHSH and LQKENI. The CDR3 consists of 13 residues. V lost 3 bases to trimming and J lost 5 bases, with 9 bases between them. DNA for the CDR3: TGTGCCAGCTCACCTGATCGGAGAGATACGCAGTATTTT. It translates to CASSPDRRDTQYF.

The V and J genes are TRBV5-6 and TRBJ1-2, with D perhaps TRBD1 (5 bases). CDR1 and CDR2 from the germline V gene are SGHDT and YYEEEE. This CDR3 contains 14 residues. Trimming shortened V by 4 bases and J by 8 bases, and 18 bases separated the two germline ends. CDR3 loop: CASSRDFPKGGYTF. CDR3 DNA sequence: TGTGCCAGCAGCCGGGACTTCCCGAAAGGAGGCTACACCTTC.

The rearrangement links TRBV19 to TRBJ1-1; tentative D call: TRBD1 (5 bases). The CDR3 totals 13 residues. The V end lost 5 bases, the J end lost 0 bases, and 7 bases lay between the germline ends. Germline values: CDR1 LNHDA, CDR2 SQIVND (reference sequence). CDR3 bases: TGTGCCAGTAGTCAAGGGGTGAACACTGAAGCTTTCTTT. Residues: CASSQGVNTEAFF. Full variable domain (remainder filled in from reference TRBV19 and TRBJ1-1): DGGITQSPKYLFRKEGQNVTLSCEQNLNHDAMYWYRQDPGQGLRLIYYSQIVNDFQKGDIAEGYSVSREKKESFPLTVTSAQKNPTAFYLCASSQGVNTEAFFGQGTRLTVV.

The CDR3 DNA reads TGCAGCGTTGCAGACGACAGGGGCGGTTTCTACGAGCAGTACTTC. Protein sequence: CSVADDRGGFYEQYF. The rearrangement uses TRBV29-1 and TRBJ2-7; 8 bases align to TRBD1. Germline CDR1 reads SQVTM; CDR2 reads ANQGSEA. V lost 4 bases, J lost 3 bases, and 11 bases stayed unmatched. The CDR3 totals 15 residues.

The J gene is TRBJ2-5, the V gene TRBV3-1 (or the pseudogene TRBV3-2), with a weak D call TRBD1 (6 bases). V was pared by 4 bases and J by 5 bases, with 14 bases between. This CDR3 has 14 amino acids. Germline CDR1 reads LGHDT; CDR2 reads YNNKEL (reference sequence). The CDR3 bases are TGTGCCAGCAGCCCCCCCCTAGGGGGTGAGACCCAGTACTTC. Its protein is CASSPPLGGETQYF.

The V gene is TRBV24-1, the J gene TRBJ2-3; 8 nucleotides match TRBD1. CDR3 length: 15 amino acids. V dropped 2 bases and J dropped 4; count of bases not matched to a gene: 4. The germline gives CDR1 KGHDR, CDR2 SFDVKD. The CDR3 DNA sequence: TGTGCCACCAGTGATTGGGAACAGGGGGCAGATACGCAGTATTTT. This gives the protein CATSDWEQGADTQYF.

The rearrangement links TRBV9 to TRBJ2-5; the match to TRBD2 covers 7 bases. Germline values: CDR1 SGDLS, CDR2 YYNGEE. CDR3 length: 16 residues. V gave up 3 bases and J gave up 5 bases; unmatched junction bases: 13. CDR3 nucleotide sequence: TGTGCCAGCAGCGGAAACCTAGCGGACCGAGGGGAGACCCAGTACTTC. It is translated as CASSGNLADRGETQYF.

The chain employs TRBV27 and TRBJ1-1; the match to TRBD1 covers 9 bases. The CDR3 has 14 amino acids. J lost 3 bases, V lost 7 bases, and 6 bases had no gene match. Per the germline V gene, CDR1 is MNHEY and CDR2 is SMNVEV (reference sequence). The CDR3 nucleotides are TGTGCCAGCACCAGGGGACAGGGCCACACTGAAGCTTTCTTT. It is translated as CASTRGQGHTEAFF.

The CDR3 DNA reads as TGTGCCTGGAGCGGCCGGGGCCAAGAGACCCAGTACTTC. Translating it yields CAWSGRGQETQYF. V usage is TRBV30 and J usage is TRBJ2-5; weak D call: TRBD2 (5 bases). V lost 3 bases and J 1 base, leaving 9 bases between the germline ends. CDR3 size: 13 residues. CDR1 and CDR2 (germline): GTSNPN, SVGIG (reference sequence).

There are a few counts of this clone. J is TRBJ2-7 and V is TRBV7-6, with 8 nucleotides matching TRBD2. Germline CDR1 is SGHVS and CDR2 is FNYEAQ. The CDR3 length is 15 residues. The V gene end was trimmed by 5 bases and the J gene end by 1 base; junction bases not matched to a gene: 7. The CDR3: CASSPQASGSYEQYF. CDR3 bases: TGTGCCAGCAGCCCGCAGGCTAGCGGGTCCTACGAGCAGTACTTC.